These 3 T cell receptor beta chains were sequenced from one sample in a study of blood T cell repertoires in COVID-19. Sequencing was performed with immunoSEQ multiplex PCR; in TCRdb, only in-frame clones are kept and a portion is missing. The table includes tens of thousands of clones, around nine tenths detected once. The sequenced material came from peripheral blood. The source is a woman at least 80 years old with acute or convalescent COVID-19.

V and J are TRBV5-1 and TRBJ2-5; tentative D call: TRBD1 (6 bases). The V gene lost 3 bases and the J gene lost 0 bases, with 12 bases spanning the gap. This CDR3 is 15 amino acids long. Germline CDR1 and CDR2: SGHRS and YFSETQ. The CDR3 loop is CASSSTGAHQETQYF. CDR3 DNA: TGCGCCAGCAGCTCGACAGGAGCCCACCAAGAGACCCAGTACTTC.

The chain recombines TRBV23-1 with TRBJ2-3; TRBD2 aligns across 11 bases. TRBV23-1 is classed as an ORF, of uncertain function. The CDR3 covers 17 residues. V shed 7 bases and J 2 bases; nucleotides not matched to a gene: 11. The CDR3 protein is CASIKKGTSGHTDTQYF. The CDR3 DNA sequence: TGCGCCAGCATCAAAAAGGGGACTAGCGGACACACAGATACGCAGTATTTT.

The gene calls are TRBV19 and TRBJ2-7; 10 nucleotides agree with TRBD1. The germline V gene encodes CDR1 LNHDA and CDR2 SQIVND (reference sequence). There are 16 residues in the CDR3. Trimming at V came to 8 bases and at J to 5 bases, leaving 15 bases not matched to a gene. Here the CDR3 reads CASRFDSRTGGDEQYF. CDR3 in DNA: TGTGCCAGTCGATTTGACTCTCGGACAGGGGGGGACGAGCAGTACTTC.